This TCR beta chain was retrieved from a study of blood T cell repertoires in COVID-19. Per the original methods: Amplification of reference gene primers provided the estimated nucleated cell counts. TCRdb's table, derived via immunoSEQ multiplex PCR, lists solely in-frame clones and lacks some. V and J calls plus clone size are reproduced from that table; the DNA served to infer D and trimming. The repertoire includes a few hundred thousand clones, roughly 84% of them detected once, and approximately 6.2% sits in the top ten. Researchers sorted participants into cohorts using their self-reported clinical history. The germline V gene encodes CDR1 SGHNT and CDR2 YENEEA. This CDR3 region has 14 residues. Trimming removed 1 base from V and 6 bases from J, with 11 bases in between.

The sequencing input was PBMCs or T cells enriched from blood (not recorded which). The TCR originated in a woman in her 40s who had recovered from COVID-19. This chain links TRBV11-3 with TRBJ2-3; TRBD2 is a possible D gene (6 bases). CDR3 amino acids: CASSLAGARDTQYF. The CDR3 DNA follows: TGTGCCAGCAGCTTAGCGGGAGCCCGCGATACGCAGTATTTT.